A single T cell receptor (beta chain) is shown here with its context. TCRdb re-derived calls from the PCR reads in MiXCR, one entry per CDR3 protein. This table has around 40,000 distinct CDR3 sequences, roughly 21% appearing once. The naive CD8 libraries originated from between roughly 17,000 and 1,100,000 sorted cells and drew on 10%, 30% or 50% RNA. The length of the CDR3 is 14 residues. In germline, CDR1 is LGHNA, CDR2 YSLEER. V shed 1 base and J shed 9 bases, with 13 bases lying between them. This record belongs to a study of molecular identifiers for immune sequencing clone quantification. Across the study: The replicate experiment used RNA from approximately 22,000 or 94,000 naive CD8 cells. This RNA was split into five aliquots, and four of them were sequenced.

Sequenced: naive CD8+ T cells from blood, with Jurkat cell RNA spiked in. This sample's subset: FACS-sorted CD8+CD4-CCR7+CD45RA+ naive T cells. The source is a human donor in good health. Some libraries in this study had Jurkat cell RNA spiked in. The rearrangement joins TRBV4-3 to TRBJ2-1; a weak D match, TRBD2 (7 bases). In DNA, the CDR3 is TGCGCCAGCAGCCAAGGGAGGGGGGGCAGTGAGCAGTTCTTC. This codes for CASSQGRGGSEQFF.